Listed here is a single TCR beta chain. Its specificity is unknown. Amplified TCR beta CDR3 regions derived from RNA transcripts. When the TCR CDR3 underwent first-round RT-PCR, the HTBI primer set was used. TCRdb recomputed calls from the multiplex PCR reads with MiXCR, one row per CDR3 protein. The repertoire holds under 750,000 distinct CDR3 sequences, with around a sixth as singletons. The diagnoses drew upon clinical symptoms, serum thyroxine and TRAb, thyroid ultrasound and orbital computed tomography. The sample comes from a study of T cells in Graves' hyperthyroidism and ophthalmopathy. The study, taken as a whole, reports: Ophthalmopathy, which appeared later, was predicted by the model a median 6.5 months before onset.

This clonotype originated in a woman aged 45-65 years with Graves' hyperthyroidism that later progressed to Graves' ophthalmopathy. Specimen: blood.

The CDR3 DNA reads as TGTGCCAGCTCCCCTCCCGGGTGGGGACGTGCCGAGCAGTACTTC. Translating it yields CASSPPGWGRAEQYF. The genes are TRBV18 and TRBJ2-7; either TRBD1 or TRBD2 may fit D (5 bases each). V dropped 6 bases and J dropped 6 bases, with 21 bases sitting between them. Germline CDR1 is KGHSH and CDR2 is LQKENI. The CDR3 sequence is 15 residues long.